This entry concerns a single TCR beta chain. Its specificity is not known. PCR involved 60 Vbeta and 13 Jbeta primers. In the original processing: Later, tens of millions of unique TCR beta chains were counted in an analysis, and roughly 11 million of them were shared. Profiled with immunoSEQ multiplex PCR; TCRdb holds only in-frame clones, not every one. The V and J calls and clone size come from that table; D and trimming were worked out from the DNA. The sample has roughly 170,000 clones, less than 85% seen once; the top ten hold around 4.9%. Each donor was healthy, and each was a bone marrow donor. CDR1 is GTSNPN and CDR2 is SVGIG in the germline V gene (reference sequence). This CDR3 has 14 amino acids. Trimming removed 3 bases at V and 0 bases at J, with 9 bases between. This specimen comes from a study of cytomegalovirus exposure and HLA in healthy donors. Whole-study findings and limits: As was reported, the classifier diagnosed cytomegalovirus status with high specificity and sensitivity. Earlier analysis found most TCR beta V segments productive about 87% or about 30% of the time.

Input material: PBMCs. J is TRBJ2-1 and V is TRBV30; no reliable D call. The clonotype comes from a man younger than 30 in good health and CMV-seronegative. CDR3 loop: CAWRLMSSYNEQFF. Here the CDR3 DNA reads TGTGCCTGGAGACTTATGAGCTCCTACAATGAGCAGTTCTTC.